Described below is a single T cell receptor beta chain sequence and its context. The entry originates in a study of T cells in Graves' hyperthyroidism and ophthalmopathy. Losses at the gene ends were 4 bases for V and 2 bases for J; bases not matched to a gene: 7. Germline CDR1 is SGHAT and CDR2 is FQNNGV. The CDR3 consists of 16 residues. Researchers amplified the TCR beta CDR3 regions from RNA transcripts. An initial round of RT-PCR targeting the TCR CDR3 relied on the HTBI primer set. Each CDR3 protein gets one entry after TCRdb re-called the multiplex PCR reads with MiXCR. This table holds about 520,000 distinct CDR3 sequences, less than 25% found once. Newly diagnosed hyperthyroidism, duration under 2 months, in patients aged 18 to 65.

This chain uses TRBV11-2 with TRBJ2-2; 7 positions agree with TRBD1. Sequencing was performed on blood. The receptor's source is a man between 18 and 29 years old with Graves' hyperthyroidism. This chain's CDR3 is CASSSFWDSNTGELFF. Here the CDR3 DNA reads TGTGCCAGCAGCTCCTTCTGGGACAGCAACACCGGGGAGCTGTTTTTT.